Each of the 21 T cell receptor beta chains below was sequenced from the same sample in a study of vaccination effects on CD4 cells after COVID-19. Their recognized antigens are unknown. Only in-frame clones appear in the TCRdb table, and some are missing; sequencing was by immunoSEQ multiplex PCR. The sample has tens of thousands of clones; around 67% are singletons. Subsequent to 10 days of culture, CD4+ T cells were isolated. The participants, recipients of two vaccine doses, got either BNT162b2 or mRNA-1273. Specimen: CD4+ T cells from PBMCs cultured without peptide, collected after COVID-19 vaccination. The receptor set was obtained from a human donor who received a COVID-19 vaccine.

The chain uses TRBV5-8 and TRBJ1-3, with 7 bases matching TRBD1. The germline gives CDR1 SGHTS, CDR2 YDEGEE. With V trimmed by 7 bases and J by 3 bases, 7 bases remained unmatched. The CDR3 contains 14 residues. The DNA of the CDR3 is TGTGCCAGCCGATATGACAGGGTTGGAAACACCATATATTTT. It is translated as CASRYDRVGNTIYF.

The rearrangement uses TRBV12-3 or TRBV12-4 and TRBJ1-1; D may be TRBD1 (5 bases). V was shortened by 3 bases and J by 6 bases, with 11 bases between the two germline ends. The CDR3 loop spans 13 amino acids. The CDR3 bases are TGTGCCAGCAGTTTGGGGCTCTTCTCTGAAGCTTTCTTT. This sequence encodes CASSLGLFSEAFF.

Only a few counts were recorded for this clone. In DNA, the CDR3 is TGTGCCAGTAGTATGGACCGCTGGAACACTGAAGCTTTCTTT. Amino acids: CASSMDRWNTEAFF. The chain couples TRBV19 to TRBJ1-1; D ambiguous. V lost 3 bases and J 1 base, leaving 9 bases between the germline ends. Germline V gene sequence: CDR1 LNHDA, CDR2 SQIVND (reference sequence). The CDR3 runs to 14 residues.

CDR3 coding DNA: TGCGCCATGAGATTCCGGGACTTAAGCTCCTACGAGCAGTACGTC. Translation: CAMRFRDLSSYEQYV. The J gene is TRBJ2-7, the V gene TRBV23-1, with D perhaps matching TRBD2 (6 bases). TRBV23-1 is noted as an ORF with a role that remains uncertain. This CDR3 region has 15 residues. V gave up 10 bases and J gave up 0 bases, with 19 bases separating them.

In nucleotides, the CDR3 is TGTGCCAGCAGCTTAGTTCGGTCCTCCTATGGCTACACCTTC. Its translation is CASSLVRSSYGYTF. The chain links TRBV7-2 to TRBJ1-2; D is undetermined. V shed 1 base and J shed 4 bases, with 10 bases lying between them. The CDR3 extends over 14 amino acids. CDR1 and CDR2 (germline): SGHTA, FQGNSA.

The V gene is TRBV29-1, the J gene TRBJ2-1; a weak D match, TRBD1 (5 bases). The CDR3 is made up of 12 amino acids. The germline V and J ends were trimmed by 3 bases and 4 bases, with 7 bases remaining between them. Germline CDR1 SQVTM, CDR2 ANQGSEA. The CDR3 coding sequence is TGCAGCGTTGACGGACATTACAATGAGCAGTTCTTC. This translates into CSVDGHYNEQFF.

V is TRBV18 and J is TRBJ2-5, with TRBD1 matching 7 bases. There are 12 residues in the CDR3. J lost 5 bases, V lost 3 bases, and 0 bases had no gene match. Germline V gene lookup returns CDR1 KGHSH and CDR2 LQKENI. CDR3 protein: CASSPTGETQYF. The CDR3 DNA sequence: TGTGCCAGCTCACCGACAGGGGAGACCCAGTACTTC.

The chain carries TRBV3-1 (or the pseudogene TRBV3-2) and TRBJ1-1; D gene unclear. Looked up from germline, CDR1 is LGHDT and CDR2 is YNNKEL (reference sequence). The V end was cut by 4 bases, the J end by 5 bases, with 8 bases between. CDR3 size: 12 residues. The CDR3 DNA is TGTGCCAGCAGCCTCGAGTATACTGAAGCTTTCTTT. Protein sequence: CASSLEYTEAFF.

The chain joins TRBV14 to TRBJ1-1; TRBD1 might be the D (5 bases). Germline V gene data show CDR1 as SGHDN and CDR2 as FVKESK. This CDR3 is built from 17 residues. V lost 0 bases, J lost 4 bases, and 18 bases lay in between. Written as DNA, the CDR3 is TGTGCCAGCAGCCAAGATACAGGCTGGGGACGCAGCACTGAAGCTTTCTTT. Its translation: CASSQDTGWGRSTEAFF. Drawing the rest from reference TRBV14 and TRBJ1-1, the complete variable domain is EAGVTQFPSHSVIEKGQTVTLRCDPISGHDNLYWYRRVMGKEIKFLLHFVKESKQDESGMPNNRFLAERTGGTYSTLKVQPAELEDSGVYFCASSQDTGWGRSTEAFFGQGTRLTVV.

On this clone itself: A read error may produce the germline difference seen at one junction end. The gene calls are TRBV5-8 and TRBJ1-1, with a possible D match to TRBD1 (5 bases). This CDR3 comprises 13 residues. Germline assignment: CDR1 SGHTS and CDR2 YDEGEE. The CDR3 reads CASTLRGRAEAFF. The CDR3 DNA reads as TGTGCCAGCACCTTGCGCGGCAGGGCTGAAGCTTTCTTT.

This chain connects TRBV19 to TRBJ1-4, with D perhaps TRBD1 (5 bases). Germline CDR1 is LNHDA and CDR2 is SQIVND (reference sequence). V shed 5 bases and J shed 2 bases, with 12 bases lying between them. The CDR3 is 15 residues long. The CDR3 sequence: CASSPIGTTNEKLFF. The DNA for the CDR3 is TGTGCCAGTAGTCCGATTGGGACTACTAATGAAAAACTGTTTTTT.

The chain couples TRBV5-8 to TRBJ1-5, with D perhaps TRBD1 (6 bases). The CDR3 is 14 amino acids. V shed 2 bases and J shed 4 bases, with 10 bases lying between them. Per the germline V gene, CDR1 is SGHTS and CDR2 is YDEGEE. In nucleotides, the CDR3 is TGTGCCAGCAGCTTTGGACAGCAGAATCAGCCCCAGCATTTT. The encoded protein is CASSFGQQNQPQHF.

In its sample, this clone was seen a few times. V and J are TRBV19 and TRBJ1-4; unclear D gene. Trimming removed 0 bases at V and 7 bases at J, with 6 bases between. Germline-derived CDR1 and CDR2 are LNHDA and SQIVND (reference sequence). The CDR3 spans 13 residues. In nucleotides, the CDR3 is TGTGCCAGTAGTATAGACGTGAGTGAAAAACTGTTTTTT. Translation gives CASSIDVSEKLFF.

The genes are TRBV4-1 and TRBJ1-2; D call uncertain. The CDR3 is made up of 14 amino acids. Germline CDR1 is MGHRA and CDR2 is YSYEKL. Trimming stripped 1 base from V and 1 base from J, with 7 bases between. The CDR3 region has the DNA TGCGCCAGCAGCCAAGGCGTTTTTAACTATGGCTACACCTTC. This sequence encodes CASSQGVFNYGYTF.

This clone has just a few counts. The chain uses TRBV2 and TRBJ2-3; a weak D match, TRBD1 (5 bases). This CDR3 is 14 amino acids long. Trimming took off 7 bases at V and 6 bases at J, with 17 bases between the two ends. Germline lookup yields CDR1 SNHLY and CDR2 FYNNEI. CDR3 DNA: TGTGCCAGCAAGTATGCAGGGTTGGCGGATACGCAGTATTTT. Translated, it gives CASKYAGLADTQYF.

This clone has more than one count but fewer than ten. The gene calls are TRBV5-1 and TRBJ1-4; D gene uncertain. The V gene lost 5 bases and the J gene lost 5 bases, with 10 bases spanning the gap. This CDR3 is built from 13 residues. Germline V gives CDR1 SGHRS, CDR2 YFSETQ. The CDR3: CASSSAYNEKLFF. The CDR3 region has the DNA TGCGCCAGCAGTTCAGCCTACAATGAAAAACTGTTTTTT.

The chain couples TRBV9 to TRBJ2-2; D is unresolved. This CDR3 is 15 amino acids long. V lost 1 base to trimming and J lost 4 bases, with 11 bases between them. Germline loops: CDR1 SGDLS, CDR2 YYNGEE. CDR3 loop: CASSVSARPTGELFF. As DNA, the CDR3 is TGTGCCAGCAGCGTATCGGCTAGGCCCACCGGGGAGCTGTTTTTT.

The V call is TRBV2, the J call TRBJ2-2; tentative D call: TRBD1 (5 bases). CDR1 is SNHLY and CDR2 is FYNNEI in the germline V gene. This CDR3 is 11 amino acids long. V dropped 10 bases and J dropped 5 bases, with 8 bases sitting between them. The CDR3 DNA follows: TGTGCCACCAGGGAAACCGGGGAGCTGTTTTTT. This encodes CATRETGELFF.

The chain joins TRBV3-1 (or the pseudogene TRBV3-2) to TRBJ1-2; D unclear. The V and J ends lost 5 bases and 5 bases respectively, with 15 bases between them. This CDR3 contains 14 residues. Germline loops: CDR1 LGHDT, CDR2 YNNKEL (reference sequence). The chain's CDR3 is CASSSHEGRYGYTF. DNA of the CDR3: TGTGCCAGCAGCTCCCACGAGGGCCGGTATGGCTACACCTTC.

This chain joins TRBV4-1 and TRBJ2-2; the D is unclear. V was trimmed by 1 base and J by 7 bases, leaving 13 bases between them. Germline CDR1 reads MGHRA; CDR2 reads YSYEKL. This CDR3 has 15 residues. CDR3 bases: TGCGCCAGCAGCCAAGGTTTCGGGCCCAACGGGGAGCTGTTTTTT. Protein sequence: CASSQGFGPNGELFF.

The chain's CDR3 is CASSYGQGGCTF. The CDR3 nucleotides read TGTGCCAGCAGTTACGGACAGGGGGGATGCACCTTC. The chain combines TRBV6-6 with TRBJ1-2, with 10 bases lining up with TRBD1. This CDR3 comprises 12 residues. Germline CDR1 MNHNY, CDR2 SVGAGI (reference sequence). Trimming removed 2 bases from V and 13 bases from J; junction bases left unmatched: 4.